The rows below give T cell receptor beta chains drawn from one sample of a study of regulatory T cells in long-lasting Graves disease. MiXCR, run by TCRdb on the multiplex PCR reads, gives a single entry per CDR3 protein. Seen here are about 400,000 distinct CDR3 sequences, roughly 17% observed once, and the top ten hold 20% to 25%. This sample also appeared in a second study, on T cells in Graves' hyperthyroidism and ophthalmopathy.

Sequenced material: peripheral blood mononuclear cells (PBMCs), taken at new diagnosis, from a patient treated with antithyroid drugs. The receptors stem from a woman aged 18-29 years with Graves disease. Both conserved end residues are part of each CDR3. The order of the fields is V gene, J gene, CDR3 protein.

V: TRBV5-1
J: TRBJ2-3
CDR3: CASSRTGGLADTQYF

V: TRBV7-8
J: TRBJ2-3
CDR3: CASSSAGRGDTQYF

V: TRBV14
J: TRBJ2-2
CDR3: CASSQDSPLQQSRPNTGELFF

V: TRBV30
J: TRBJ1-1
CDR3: CAWSVSPNTEAFF

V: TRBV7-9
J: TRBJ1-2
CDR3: CASSTEARGYTF

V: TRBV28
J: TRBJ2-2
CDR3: CASRDYSGELFF

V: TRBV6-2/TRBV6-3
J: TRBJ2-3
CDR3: CASSETAGGSTDTQYF

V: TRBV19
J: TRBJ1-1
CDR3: CASSIGGTLDTEAFF

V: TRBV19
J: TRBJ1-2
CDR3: CASSYTKRDRAPYGYTF

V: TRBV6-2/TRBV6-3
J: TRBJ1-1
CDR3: CASSSLIFGPSGPFF

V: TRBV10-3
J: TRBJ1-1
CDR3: CATRPGTSDQSFF

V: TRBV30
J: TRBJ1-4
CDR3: CAWSVMLNEKLFF

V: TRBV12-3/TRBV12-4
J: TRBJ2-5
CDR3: CASSYSGQVQETQYF

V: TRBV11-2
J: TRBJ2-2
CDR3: CASSPLAGRTGELFF

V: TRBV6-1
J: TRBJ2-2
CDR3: CASRLLLVGELFF

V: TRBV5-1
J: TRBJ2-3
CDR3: CASSLGGGTDTQYF

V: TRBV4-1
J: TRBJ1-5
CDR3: CASGPEGTALRNQPQHF

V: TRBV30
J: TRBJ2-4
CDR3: CAWSTSRDTKNIQYF

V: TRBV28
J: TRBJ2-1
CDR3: CASSLVAEQFF

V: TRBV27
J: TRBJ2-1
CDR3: CASSYPGKGYNEQFF

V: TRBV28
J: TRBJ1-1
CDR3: CASSLVAMNTEAFF

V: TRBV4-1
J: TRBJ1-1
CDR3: CASSQDQWGAEAFF

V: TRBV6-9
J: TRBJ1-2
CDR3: CASSYRRDYGYTF

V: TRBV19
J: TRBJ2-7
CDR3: CASSYDGGDEQYF

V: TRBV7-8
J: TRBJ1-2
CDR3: CASSLMGRGYYGYTF

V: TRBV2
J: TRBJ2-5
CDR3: CASRSSQMTQYF

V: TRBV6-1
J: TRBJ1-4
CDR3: CASSGAGSLSVYATNEKLFF

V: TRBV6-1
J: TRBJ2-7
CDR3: CASSEHFASYEQYF

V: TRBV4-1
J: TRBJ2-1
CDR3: CASSHLTTYDIGEQFF

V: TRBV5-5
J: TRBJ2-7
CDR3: CASSPLRSGQGSYEQYF

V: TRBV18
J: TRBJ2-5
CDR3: CASSPTANRETQYF

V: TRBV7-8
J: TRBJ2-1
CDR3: CASSFRGGLAGARNNEQFF

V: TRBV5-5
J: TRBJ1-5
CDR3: CASSLDWYQPQHF

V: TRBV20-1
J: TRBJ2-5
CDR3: CSVRGLAGAQETQYF

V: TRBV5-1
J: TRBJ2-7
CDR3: CASSFSDRGSGYEQYF

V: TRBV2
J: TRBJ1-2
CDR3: CASNRGLDYGYTF

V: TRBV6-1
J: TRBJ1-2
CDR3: CASRTGVNYGYTF

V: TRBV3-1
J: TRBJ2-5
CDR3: CASSQEGPRGTQYF

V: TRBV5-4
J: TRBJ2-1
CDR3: CASSLRQDEQFF

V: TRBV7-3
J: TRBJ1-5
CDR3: CASSDHGGGNQPQHF

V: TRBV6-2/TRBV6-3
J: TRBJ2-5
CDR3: CASILQQQETQYF

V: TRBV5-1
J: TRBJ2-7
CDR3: CASRLMGQGSEEQYF

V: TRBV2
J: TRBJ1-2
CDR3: CASSARTGSGYTF